The 11 T cell receptor beta chains in this list originate from one sample, sequenced in a study of OX40 agonist ivuxolimab in advanced cancers. TCRdb keeps only in-frame clones here, not all; method: immunoSEQ multiplex PCR. The sample lists 50,000 to 70,000 clones, 85% to 90% seen once, with more than 13% in the top ten. The starting material was CD4+ or CD8+ T cells sorted from blood, obtained in a trial of the OX40 agonist ivuxolimab. These receptors were taken from an adult with an advanced solid tumor such as melanoma, head and neck, liver or kidney cancer.

V is TRBV7-9 and J is TRBJ1-1; D is ambiguous. CDR1 and CDR2 from the germline V gene are SEHNR and FQNEAQ (reference sequence). The CDR3 spans 12 residues. V was pared by 4 bases and J by 5 bases, with 8 bases between. CDR3 in DNA: TGTGCCAGCAGCTATAGAGGAACTGAAGCTTTCTTT. Its protein product is CASSYRGTEAFF.

The chain's CDR3 is CASSLGGGTYEQYF. CDR3 in DNA: TGTGCCAGCAGCTTGGGAGGGGGGACCTACGAGCAGTACTTC. This chain uses TRBV5-4 with TRBJ2-7; D possibly matches TRBD1 or TRBD2 (6 bases each). The ends were cut back, 0 bases at V and 2 bases at J, with 9 bases in the middle. This CDR3 is built from 14 residues. The germline gives CDR1 SGHNT, CDR2 YYREEE (reference sequence).

The chain couples TRBV4-2 to TRBJ1-5; D remains unclear. The germline gives CDR1 LGHNA, CDR2 YNFKEQ. The CDR3 runs to 13 residues. V dropped 5 bases and J dropped 15 bases, with 20 bases sitting between them. The CDR3: CASSVDNPRDLHF. CDR3 bases: TGTGCCAGCAGCGTCGACAATCCCCGGGATTTGCATTTT.

V is TRBV4-1 and J is TRBJ2-7; 9 nucleotides line up with TRBD2. The CDR3 consists of 15 residues. Trimming took 0 bases from V and 3 from J; bases not matched to a gene: 3. CDR1 and CDR2 from the germline V gene are MGHRA and YSYEKL. The DNA for the CDR3 is TGCGCCAGCAGCCAAGAGGGGACTAGCTACTACGAGCAGTACTTC. Protein: CASSQEGTSYYEQYF.

For the CDR3, the DNA is TGTGCCAGTAGTATAGCCTGGACAGGGGGTCTTCATGGCTACACCTTC. Its translation is CASSIAWTGGLHGYTF. The chain carries TRBV19 and TRBJ1-2; 10 nucleotides line up with TRBD1. The CDR3 is 16 residues long. The germline CDR1 and CDR2 sequences are LNHDA and SQIVND (reference sequence). V lost 1 base to trimming and J lost 6 bases; unmatched junction nucleotides: 8.

The chain is built from TRBV15 and TRBJ2-7; unclear D gene. Trimming took 4 bases from V and 2 from J, leaving 12 bases between them. CDR1 LNHNV and CDR2 YYDKDF come from the germline V gene (reference sequence). CDR3 length: 14 amino acids. CDR3 sequence reads: CATSKVAATYEQYF. The CDR3 coding sequence is TGTGCCACCAGCAAAGTGGCGGCAACCTACGAGCAGTACTTC.

The chain links TRBV30 to TRBJ2-7; D is possibly TRBD1 (6 bases). Trimming cost V 3 bases and J 1 base, with 10 bases left between them. This CDR3 is built from 13 residues. Germline V gene data show CDR1 as GTSNPN and CDR2 as SVGIG (reference sequence). CDR3 protein: CAWRTGGSYEQYF. The DNA for the CDR3 is TGTGCCTGGAGGACAGGAGGTTCCTACGAGCAGTACTTC.

This chain uses TRBV7-9 with TRBJ2-7, with TRBD2 identical over 10 bases. CDR3 size: 14 residues. Germline V gene sequence: CDR1 SEHNR, CDR2 FQNEAQ (reference sequence). The V segment lost 4 bases and the J segment 4 bases; nucleotides outside the gene matches: 4. The CDR3 sequence: CASSSKGLAYEQYF. CDR3 bases: TGTGCCAGCAGCTCTAAGGGACTAGCGTACGAGCAGTACTTC.

The CDR3 DNA follows: TGTGCCAGCAGCGGGACTAGCGGGAGGGCCGGGGCTTACAATGAGCAGTTCTTC. Protein: CASSGTSGRAGAYNEQFF. The V and J genes are TRBV9 and TRBJ2-1; TRBD2 agrees at 15 bases. The CDR3 is made up of 18 amino acids. V was clipped by 3 bases and J by 4 bases; unmatched bases: 8. Germline CDR1 SGDLS, CDR2 YYNGEE.

V and J are TRBV7-2 and TRBJ1-3; no firm D call. Looked up from germline, CDR1 is SGHTA and CDR2 is FQGNSA. V lost 5 bases, J lost 1 base, and 6 bases lay in between. The CDR3 extends over 13 amino acids. CDR3 DNA: TGTGCCAGCAGCCCGGGTTCTGGAAACACCATATATTTT. Translating gives CASSPGSGNTIYF.

The chain has TRBV4-1 and TRBJ2-3; no clear D. The V end lost 4 bases, the J end lost 6 bases, and 8 bases lay between the germline ends. Germline CDR1 reads MGHRA; CDR2 reads YSYEKL. CDR3 length: 12 amino acids. CDR3 nucleotide sequence: TGCGCCAGCAGCCGAGAAGGGGATACGCAGTATTTT. Its protein product is CASSREGDTQYF.